A selection of T cell receptor beta chains follows, all from one sample in a study of blood T cells in healthy people across ages. TCRdb called the 5' RACE reads again in MiXCR, with one record for every CDR3 protein. The sample has fewer than 1,000,000 distinct CDR3 sequences, less than 60% seen once; the top ten hold about a sixth. The sequenced sample was blood. Receptors were obtained from a man at least 80 years old in good health. Both conserved end residues are part of each CDR3. A D gene is named only where the DNA matches it firmly. Some rows mark clone size as missing; the rest say once, few, many or name a class of expanded clone.

.,.,TRBJ2-1,TRBV29-1,TGCAGCGTTCACGGCTCTAGCTCCTACAATGAGCAGTTCTTC,CSVHGSSSYNEQFF
TRBD2,few,TRBJ2-7,TRBV2,TGTGCCAGCGCGCGGGAGCTGGGCGAGCAGTACTTC,CASARELGEQYF
.,few,TRBJ2-5,TRBV3-1,TGTGCCAGCAGCCTCTGGGCCGAAGAGACCCAGTACTTC,CASSLWAEETQYF
TRBD1,many,TRBJ1-2,TRBV7-9,TGTGCCAGCAGCGTACCGGGACAGGGAGAGGGCTACACCTTC,CASSVPGQGEGYTF
TRBD2,.,TRBJ2-1,TRBV6-1,TGTGCCAGCAGACGACGCGACCGGACTAGCGGCTCCTACAATGAGCAGTTCTTC,CASRRRDRTSGSYNEQFF
.,few,TRBJ2-7,TRBV15,TGTGCCACCAGCAGAGATCCGGAGGCCTACGAGCAGTACTTC,CATSRDPEAYEQYF
.,.,TRBJ1-1,TRBV10-3,TGTGCCATCAGTGAGCGGGGGCAGGGGTGGACTGAAGCTTTCTTT,CAISERGQGWTEAFF
.,.,TRBJ1-6,TRBV27,TGTGCCAGCAGTTCAGGGCGAATGAGCTCCTATAATTCACCCCTCCACTTT,CASSSGRMSSYNSPLHF
.,few,TRBJ2-7,TRBV6-2/TRBV6-3,TGTGCCAGCAGTCGGACAGAACCGGGGTACGAGCAGTACTTC,CASSRTEPGYEQYF
.,few,TRBJ2-7,TRBV28,TGTGCCAGCAGATCCTTCGGGGACGGATCCTACGAGCAGTACTTC,CASRSFGDGSYEQYF
.,.,TRBJ2-3,TRBV29-1,TGCAGCGTTGAACTAGCAGGGATCACCACAGATATGCAGTATTTT,CSVELAGITTDMQYF
.,.,TRBJ1-5,TRBV20-1,TGCAGTGCTAGCGACCAGCAACAGCCCCAGCATTTT,CSASDQQQPQHF
.,.,TRBJ2-1,TRBV7-3,TGTGCCAGCAACCGGGGGCCGACTAAGGGGCCATCCTACAATGAGCAGTTCTTC,CASNRGPTKGPSYNEQFF
.,.,TRBJ2-5,TRBV7-2,TGTGCCAGCAGCTGTCAGTACGCAGAGACCCAGTACTTC,CASSCQYAETQYF
TRBD2,.,TRBJ2-1,TRBV14,TGTGCCAGCAGCCAAGATCAGAGGTCTAGCGGATACAATGAGCAGTTCTTC,CASSQDQRSSGYNEQFF
TRBD2,many,TRBJ2-1,TRBV11-1,TGTGCCAGCAGCTCCTTCGGGGCGGGAGGGCCTTACAATGAGCAGTTCTTC,CASSSFGAGGPYNEQFF
.,.,TRBJ2-4,TRBV7-2,TGTGCCAGCAGCTTACGGATGGGGGCGAGGAACATTCAGTACTTC,CASSLRMGARNIQYF
.,many,TRBJ2-3,TRBV12-3/TRBV12-4,TGTGCCAGCAGCAGGGTGACAGATACGCAGTATTTT,CASSRVTDTQYF
TRBD1,few,TRBJ2-5,TRBV12-5,TGTGCTAGTGGTTTGGTACCTTATAGCCCGCCCCGACAGGGGCTTGGACAAGAGACCCAGTACTTC,CASGLVPYSPPRQGLGQETQYF
.,.,TRBJ2-3,TRBV14,TGTGCCAGCGGAGGATCGACAGATACGCAGTATTTT,CASGGSTDTQYF
TRBD1,.,TRBJ1-3,TRBV29-1,TGCAGCGTGAGCGCCGGGACAGCCAATTCTGGAAACACCATATATTTT,CSVSAGTANSGNTIYF
TRBD2,.,TRBJ2-5,TRBV7-3,TGTGCCGGCAGCTTAATGGCGGGAGAAGGAGAGACCCAGTACTTC,CAGSLMAGEGETQYF
.,once,TRBJ2-7,TRBV20-1,TGCAGTGCTAGAGAAGGATTTACGGAGTTGGACGAGCAGTACTTC,CSAREGFTELDEQYF
.,once,TRBJ2-3,TRBV24-1,TGTGCCACCAGTGGGCAACAGGGCTACACAGATACGCAGTATTTT,CATSGQQGYTDTQYF
.,few,TRBJ1-4,TRBV20-1,TGCAGTGCTAGAGTAAGACGTGCAACTAATGAAAAACTGTTTTTT,CSARVRRATNEKLFF
.,once,TRBJ2-1,TRBV5-1,TGCGCCAGCAGTCCCGACATAGTGCTATACAATGAGCAGTTCTTC,CASSPDIVLYNEQFF
TRBD1,.,TRBJ1-5,TRBV20-1,TGCAGTGCCGCCTGGACAGGGTTTTTCGGCAATCAGCCCCAGCATTTT,CSAAWTGFFGNQPQHF
.,.,TRBJ2-3,TRBV10-3,TGTGCCATCAGTGAGTCGAGGGGAACGCCAGATACGCAGTATTTT,CAISESRGTPDTQYF
.,.,TRBJ1-6,TRBV12-3/TRBV12-4,TGTGCCAGCAGGTCCAACGGGGTTAGGGGTTCACCCCTCCACTTT,CASRSNGVRGSPLHF
.,.,TRBJ2-7,TRBV20-1,TGCAGTGCTAGTGTATCGACTCCGTCCTCCTACGAGCAGTACTTC,CSASVSTPSSYEQYF
.,few,TRBJ2-7,TRBV20-1,TGCAGTGCCAAGTGGCGGGCCTCCTACGAGCAGTACTTC,CSAKWRASYEQYF
TRBD1,few,TRBJ2-3,TRBV12-3/TRBV12-4,TGTGCCAGCAGTGCTCTGGACAGGGGCGCAGATACGCAGTATTTT,CASSALDRGADTQYF
TRBD1,many,TRBJ2-7,TRBV5-1,TGCGCCAGCAGCACGGGACAGGGAAACTACGAGCAGTACTTC,CASSTGQGNYEQYF
.,.,TRBJ2-7,TRBV28,TGTGCCAGCAGTTCCGTGAAGGGATTCTCCTACGAGCAGTACTTC,CASSSVKGFSYEQYF
.,.,TRBJ1-2,TRBV7-3,TGTGCCAGCAGCTTAAACGGGGGGTCTTCAAACTATGGCTACACCTTC,CASSLNGGSSNYGYTF
.,many,TRBJ1-6,TRBV28,TGTGCCAGCAGCGGGGGTGGTGGGGCCGCTTCACCCCTCCACTTT,CASSGGGGAASPLHF
TRBD1,many,TRBJ1-1,TRBV11-1,TGTGCCAGCAGCCCACAGGGGAGGACTGAAGCTTTCTTT,CASSPQGRTEAFF
TRBD1,once,TRBJ2-4,TRBV3-1,TGTGCCAGCAGCCCGACAGGGCAAATTCAGTACTTC,CASSPTGQIQYF
.,.,TRBJ2-3,TRBV7-3,TGTGCCAGCAGCTTATCGGGTGGTTGGTTTAGCACAGATACGCAGTATTTT,CASSLSGGWFSTDTQYF
.,.,TRBJ2-7,TRBV28,TGTGCCAGCAGTTTACCCTCTGTGCAGGGCATTTCCTACGAGCAGTACTTC,CASSLPSVQGISYEQYF
TRBD1,.,TRBJ1-2,TRBV7-2,TGTGCCAGCAGCTTAGGGACAGGGATTGGCTACACCTTC,CASSLGTGIGYTF
.,.,TRBJ2-3,TRBV6-6,TGTGCCAGCAGCCATGGGGGGTCCGATACGCAGTATTTT,CASSHGGSDTQYF
TRBD2,.,TRBJ2-1,TRBV20-1,TGCAGTGCTCGACCAACTAGCGGTGTTTACAATGAGCAGTTCTTC,CSARPTSGVYNEQFF
.,.,TRBJ2-5,TRBV28,TGCGCCAGCAGTTTCTTCCGCGGACAAGAGACCCAGTACTTC,CASSFFRGQETQYF
TRBD1,.,TRBJ2-2,TRBV7-2,TGTGCCAGCAGCTTTAGGACAGGGCTGAACACCGGGGAGCTGTTTTTT,CASSFRTGLNTGELFF
TRBD1,.,TRBJ2-7,TRBV30,TGTGCCATAAGCCGGGACAGGGGATTCTACGAGCAGTACTTC,CAISRDRGFYEQYF
TRBD1,.,TRBJ1-1,TRBV7-9,TGTGCCAGCAGCTTCGGACAGGGGAGTAGCACTGAAGCTTTCTTT,CASSFGQGSSTEAFF
TRBD1,.,TRBJ1-6,TRBV6-5,TGTGCCAGCAGTTACGGGGACAGGGAATCTTCACCCCTCCACTTT,CASSYGDRESSPLHF
.,once,TRBJ2-3,TRBV24-1,TGTGCCACCAGTAATCCACAGACAGATACGCAGTATTTT,CATSNPQTDTQYF